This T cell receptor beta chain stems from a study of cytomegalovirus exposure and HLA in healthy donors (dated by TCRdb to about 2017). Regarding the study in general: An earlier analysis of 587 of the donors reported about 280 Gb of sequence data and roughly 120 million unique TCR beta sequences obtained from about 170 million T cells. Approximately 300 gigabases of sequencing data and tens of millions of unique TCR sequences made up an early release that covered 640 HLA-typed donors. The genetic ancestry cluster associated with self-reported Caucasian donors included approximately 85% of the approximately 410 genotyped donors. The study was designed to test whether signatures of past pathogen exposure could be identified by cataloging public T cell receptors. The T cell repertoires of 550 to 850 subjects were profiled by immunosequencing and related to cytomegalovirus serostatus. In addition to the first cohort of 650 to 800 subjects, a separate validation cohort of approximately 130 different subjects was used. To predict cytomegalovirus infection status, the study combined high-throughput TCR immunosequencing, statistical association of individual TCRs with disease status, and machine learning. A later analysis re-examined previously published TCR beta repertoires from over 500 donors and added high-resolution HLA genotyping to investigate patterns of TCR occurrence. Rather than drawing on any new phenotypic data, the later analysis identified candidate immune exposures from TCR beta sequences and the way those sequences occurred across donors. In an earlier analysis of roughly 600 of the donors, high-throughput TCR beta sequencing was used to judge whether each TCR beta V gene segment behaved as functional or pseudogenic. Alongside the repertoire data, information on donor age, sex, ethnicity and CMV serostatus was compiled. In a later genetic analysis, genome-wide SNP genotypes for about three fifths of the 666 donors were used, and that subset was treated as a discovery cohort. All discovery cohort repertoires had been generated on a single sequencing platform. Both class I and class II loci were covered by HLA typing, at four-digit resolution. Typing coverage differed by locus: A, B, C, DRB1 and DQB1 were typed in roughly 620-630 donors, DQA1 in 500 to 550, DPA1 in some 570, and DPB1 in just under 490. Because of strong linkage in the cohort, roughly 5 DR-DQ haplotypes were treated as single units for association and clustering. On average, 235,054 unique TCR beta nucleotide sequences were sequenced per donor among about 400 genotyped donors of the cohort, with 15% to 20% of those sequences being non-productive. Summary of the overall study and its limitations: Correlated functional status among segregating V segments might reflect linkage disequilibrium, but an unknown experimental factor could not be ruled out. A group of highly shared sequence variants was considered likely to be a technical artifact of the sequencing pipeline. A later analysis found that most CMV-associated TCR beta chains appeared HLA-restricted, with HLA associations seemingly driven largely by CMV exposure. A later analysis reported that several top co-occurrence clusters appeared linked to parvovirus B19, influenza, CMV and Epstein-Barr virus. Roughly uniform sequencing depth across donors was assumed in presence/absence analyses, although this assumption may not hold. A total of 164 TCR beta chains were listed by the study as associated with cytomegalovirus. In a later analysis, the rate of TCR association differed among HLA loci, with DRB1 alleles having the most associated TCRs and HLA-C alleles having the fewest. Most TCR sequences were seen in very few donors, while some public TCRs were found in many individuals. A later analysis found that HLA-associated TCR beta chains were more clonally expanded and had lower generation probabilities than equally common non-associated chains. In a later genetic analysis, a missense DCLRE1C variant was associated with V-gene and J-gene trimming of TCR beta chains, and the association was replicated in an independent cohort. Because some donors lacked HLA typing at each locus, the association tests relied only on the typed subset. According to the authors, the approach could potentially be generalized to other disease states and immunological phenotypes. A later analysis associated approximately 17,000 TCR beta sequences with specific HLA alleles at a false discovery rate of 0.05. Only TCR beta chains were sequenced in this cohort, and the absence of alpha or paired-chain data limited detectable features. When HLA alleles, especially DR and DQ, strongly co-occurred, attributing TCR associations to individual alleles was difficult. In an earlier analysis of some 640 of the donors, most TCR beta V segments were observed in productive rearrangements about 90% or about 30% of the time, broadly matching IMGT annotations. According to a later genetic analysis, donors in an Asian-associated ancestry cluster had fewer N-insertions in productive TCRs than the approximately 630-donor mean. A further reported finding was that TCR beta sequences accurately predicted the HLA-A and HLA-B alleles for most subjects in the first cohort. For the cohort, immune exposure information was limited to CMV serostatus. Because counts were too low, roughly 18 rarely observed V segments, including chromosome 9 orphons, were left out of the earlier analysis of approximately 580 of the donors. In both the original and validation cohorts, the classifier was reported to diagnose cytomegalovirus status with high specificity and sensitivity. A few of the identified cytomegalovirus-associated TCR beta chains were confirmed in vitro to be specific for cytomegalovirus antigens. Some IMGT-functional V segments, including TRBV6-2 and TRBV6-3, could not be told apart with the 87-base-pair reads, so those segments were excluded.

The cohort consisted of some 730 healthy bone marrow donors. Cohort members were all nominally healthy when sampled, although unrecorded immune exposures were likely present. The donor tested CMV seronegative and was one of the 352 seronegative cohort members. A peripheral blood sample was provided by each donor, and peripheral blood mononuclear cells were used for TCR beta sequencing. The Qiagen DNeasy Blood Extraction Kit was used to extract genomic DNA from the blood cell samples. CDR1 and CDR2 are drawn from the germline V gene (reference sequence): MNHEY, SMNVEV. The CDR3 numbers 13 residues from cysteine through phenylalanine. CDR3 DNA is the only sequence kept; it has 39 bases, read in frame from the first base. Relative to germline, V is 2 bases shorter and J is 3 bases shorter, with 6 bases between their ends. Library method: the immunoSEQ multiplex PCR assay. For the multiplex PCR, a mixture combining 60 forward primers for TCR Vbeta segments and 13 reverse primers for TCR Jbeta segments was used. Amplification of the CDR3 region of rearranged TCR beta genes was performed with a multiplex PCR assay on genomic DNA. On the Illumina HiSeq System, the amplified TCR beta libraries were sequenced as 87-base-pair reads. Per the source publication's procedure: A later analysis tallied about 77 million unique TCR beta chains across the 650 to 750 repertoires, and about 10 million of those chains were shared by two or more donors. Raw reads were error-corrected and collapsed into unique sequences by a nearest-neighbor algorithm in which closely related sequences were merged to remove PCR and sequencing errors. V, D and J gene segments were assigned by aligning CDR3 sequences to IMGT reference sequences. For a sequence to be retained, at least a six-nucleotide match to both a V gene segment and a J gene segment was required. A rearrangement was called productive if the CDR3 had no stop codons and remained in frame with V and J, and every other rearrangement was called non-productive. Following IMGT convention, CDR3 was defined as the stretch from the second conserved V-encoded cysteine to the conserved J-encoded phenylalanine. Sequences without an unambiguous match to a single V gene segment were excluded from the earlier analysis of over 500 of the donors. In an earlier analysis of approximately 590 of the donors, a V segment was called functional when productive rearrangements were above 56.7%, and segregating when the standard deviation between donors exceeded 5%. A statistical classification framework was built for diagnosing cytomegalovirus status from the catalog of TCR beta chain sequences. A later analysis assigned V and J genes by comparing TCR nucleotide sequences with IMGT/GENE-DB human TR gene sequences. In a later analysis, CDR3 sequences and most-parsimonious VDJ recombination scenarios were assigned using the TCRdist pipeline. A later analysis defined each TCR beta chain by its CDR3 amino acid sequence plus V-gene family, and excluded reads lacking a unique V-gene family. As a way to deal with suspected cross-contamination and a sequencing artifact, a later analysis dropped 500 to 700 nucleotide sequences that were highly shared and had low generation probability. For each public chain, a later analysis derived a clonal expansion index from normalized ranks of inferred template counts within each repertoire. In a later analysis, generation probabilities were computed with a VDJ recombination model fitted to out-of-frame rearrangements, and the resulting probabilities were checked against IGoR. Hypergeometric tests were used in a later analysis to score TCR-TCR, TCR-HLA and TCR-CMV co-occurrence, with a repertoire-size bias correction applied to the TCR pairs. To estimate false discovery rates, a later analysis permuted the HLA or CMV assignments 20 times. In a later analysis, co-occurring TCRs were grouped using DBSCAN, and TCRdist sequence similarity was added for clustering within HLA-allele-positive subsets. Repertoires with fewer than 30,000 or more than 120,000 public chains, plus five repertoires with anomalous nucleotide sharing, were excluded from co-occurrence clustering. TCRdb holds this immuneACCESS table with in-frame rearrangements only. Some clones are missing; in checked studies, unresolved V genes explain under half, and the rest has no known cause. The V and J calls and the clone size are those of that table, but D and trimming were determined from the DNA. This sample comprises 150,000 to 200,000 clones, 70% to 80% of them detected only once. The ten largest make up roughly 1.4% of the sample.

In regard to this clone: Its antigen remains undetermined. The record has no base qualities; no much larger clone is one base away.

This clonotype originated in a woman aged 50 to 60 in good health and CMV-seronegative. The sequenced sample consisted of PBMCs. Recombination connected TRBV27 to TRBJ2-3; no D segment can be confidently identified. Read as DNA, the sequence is TGTGCCAGCAGTTTAGCAGGTACAGATACGCAGTATTTT. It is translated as CASSLAGTDTQYF.